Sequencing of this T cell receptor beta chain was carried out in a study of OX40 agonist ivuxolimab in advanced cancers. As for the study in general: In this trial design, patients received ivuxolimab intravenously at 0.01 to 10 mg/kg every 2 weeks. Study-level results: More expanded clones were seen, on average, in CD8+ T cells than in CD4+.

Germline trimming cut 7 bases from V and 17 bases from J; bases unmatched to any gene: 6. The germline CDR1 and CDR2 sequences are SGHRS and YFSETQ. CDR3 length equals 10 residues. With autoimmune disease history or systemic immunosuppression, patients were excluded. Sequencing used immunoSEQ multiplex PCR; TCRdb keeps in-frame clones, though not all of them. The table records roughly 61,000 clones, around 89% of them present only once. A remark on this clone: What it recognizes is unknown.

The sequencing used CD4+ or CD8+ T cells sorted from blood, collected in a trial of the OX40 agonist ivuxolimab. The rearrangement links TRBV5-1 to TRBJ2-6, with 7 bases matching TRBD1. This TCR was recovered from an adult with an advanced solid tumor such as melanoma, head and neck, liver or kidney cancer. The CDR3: CASRGQVLTF. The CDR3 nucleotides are TGCGCCAGCCGAGGACAGGTCTTGACTTTC.